The 32 T cell receptor beta chains given below trace back to one sample, sequenced in a study of identical twins. TCRdb called the 5' RACE reads again in MiXCR, with one record for every CDR3 protein. The sample has a few hundred thousand distinct CDR3 sequences; around 9.7% are singletons. Another study also made use of these data, one on yellow fever vaccine responses in identical twins.

Sequencing was performed on CD8+ T cells sorted from blood. These receptors all come from a woman aged 18-35 years in good health.

The chain combines TRBV6-5 with TRBJ2-5; unclear D gene. Trimming removed 1 base from V and 1 base from J, with 10 bases in between. From germline, CDR1 is MNHEY and CDR2 SVGAGI. The CDR3 covers 15 residues. The CDR3 sequence: CASSYYSEAQETQYF. DNA for the CDR3: TGTGCCAGCAGTTACTACAGTGAGGCCCAAGAGACCCAGTACTTC.

This clonotype was found a few times. The chain carries TRBV4-3 and TRBJ2-5; D gene unclear. V was trimmed by 0 bases and J by 5 bases, leaving 13 bases between them. The CDR3 is made up of 15 amino acids. Germline V gene data show CDR1 as LGHNA and CDR2 as YSLEER. This chain's CDR3 is CASSQDQSSSETQYF. In DNA, the CDR3 is TGCGCCAGCAGCCAAGATCAGTCTAGTAGCGAGACCCAGTACTTC.

There are a few counts of this clonotype. The chain is built from TRBV11-2 and TRBJ2-5, with D maybe TRBD2 (6 bases). Trimming left V 4 bases short and J 2 bases short, with 14 bases between. Per germline, CDR1 SGHAT and CDR2 FQNNGV. There are 15 residues in the CDR3. The CDR3 DNA is TGTGCCAGCAGCTCCCCCCTAGCGCCTCAAGAGACCCAGTACTTC. This translates into CASSSPLAPQETQYF.

The chain is built from TRBV6-6 and TRBJ2-7; D perhaps matches TRBD2 (6 bases). Trimming left V 10 bases short and J 0 bases short, with 10 bases between. CDR1 and CDR2 from the germline V gene are MNHNY and SVGAGI (reference sequence). The CDR3 runs 12 residues. The CDR3: CAIRGSSYEQYF. CDR3 bases: TGTGCCATCCGGGGGAGCTCCTACGAGCAGTACTTC.

The chain's CDR3 is CASSFEAGVSYEQYF. CDR3 DNA sequence: TGTGCCAGCAGTTTCGAGGCAGGGGTATCCTACGAGCAGTACTTC. This chain links TRBV27 with TRBJ2-7; D might be TRBD1 (6 bases). The CDR3 is 15 residues long. CDR1 and CDR2 (germline): MNHEY, SMNVEV (reference sequence). The V end lost 3 bases, the J end lost 1 base, and 13 bases lay between the germline ends.

The genes are TRBV20-1 and TRBJ1-1; D is unresolved. Germline CDR1 DFQATT, CDR2 SNEGSKA (reference sequence). This CDR3 has 16 residues. V was clipped by 0 bases and J by 1 base, with 15 bases between them. The CDR3 protein is CSARDLQPWGNTEAFF. Here the CDR3 DNA reads TGCAGTGCTAGAGATCTTCAACCTTGGGGGAACACTGAAGCTTTCTTT.

The gene calls are TRBV27 and TRBJ1-6; possibly TRBD1 for D (6 bases). Trimming stripped 3 bases from V and 6 bases from J, with 18 bases between. This CDR3 contains 17 residues. The germline V gene encodes CDR1 MNHEY and CDR2 SMNVEV (reference sequence). CDR3 sequence reads: CASSFQPTGGTNSPLHF. The DNA of the CDR3 is TGTGCCAGCAGTTTCCAACCGACTGGGGGCACTAATTCACCCCTCCACTTT.

There are a few counts of this clonotype. This chain links TRBV19 with TRBJ1-4; 8 nucleotides agree with TRBD1. V was clipped by 6 bases and J by 5 bases; unmatched bases: 8. Germline loops: CDR1 LNHDA, CDR2 SQIVND (reference sequence). This CDR3 comprises 15 residues. CDR3 protein: CASSSRTGRNEKLFF. CDR3 DNA: TGTGCCAGTAGCTCTCGGACAGGGAGGAATGAAAAACTGTTTTTT.

The rearrangement links TRBV20-1 to TRBJ2-1, with TRBD2 matching over 9 bases. J was trimmed by 8 bases and V by 1 base; bases with no gene match: 15. Germline CDR1 is DFQATT and CDR2 is SNEGSKA (reference sequence). CDR3 size: 17 residues. The CDR3, as DNA: TGCAGTGCTAGAGGTCTGGGCGGGGGGGCCTTAAGGGATGAGCAGTTCTTC. This encodes CSARGLGGGALRDEQFF.

There are many counts of this clonotype. The J gene is TRBJ2-1, the V gene TRBV6-5, with TRBD1 matching over 7 bases. The germline gives CDR1 MNHEY, CDR2 SVGAGI. The ends lost 4 bases at V and 4 bases at J; junction bases unmatched: 7. The CDR3 has 15 residues. The CDR3: CASSSEGGGYNEQFF. The CDR3 DNA reads TGTGCCAGCAGTTCCGAAGGGGGCGGGTACAATGAGCAGTTCTTC.

This clonotype was detected ten times or more. The gene calls are TRBV29-1 and TRBJ2-7, with 10 bases aligning to TRBD2. Germline CDR1 and CDR2: SQVTM and ANQGSEA. This CDR3 has 14 amino acids. V was pared by 6 bases and J by 0 bases, with 5 bases of the junction left unmatched. The CDR3 spells CSVAGTSDSYEQYF. CDR3 nucleotide sequence: TGCAGCGTGGCCGGGACTAGCGACTCCTACGAGCAGTACTTC.

The CDR3 DNA is TGCAGCGTTCCAAGTTTGGCGGGGGACTCCTACAATGAGCAGTTCTTC. Its translation: CSVPSLAGDSYNEQFF. The chain uses TRBV29-1 and TRBJ2-1; TRBD2 agrees at 7 bases. The CDR3 loop spans 16 amino acids. The junction had 10 bases not matched to a gene; V was cut back by 5 bases and J by 0 bases. Germline-derived CDR1 and CDR2 are SQVTM and ANQGSEA.

This clonotype was counted only a few times. This chain connects TRBV13 to TRBJ2-1; D gene unclear. CDR1 is PRHDT, CDR2 FYEKMQ, per germline (reference sequence). There are 13 residues in the CDR3. The germline V and J ends were trimmed by 4 bases and 8 bases, with 12 bases remaining between them. CDR3 loop: CASSSNRIDEQFF. CDR3 sequence (DNA): TGTGCCAGCAGCTCCAACCGTATCGATGAGCAGTTCTTC.

This clonotype appeared a single time. J is TRBJ1-5 and V is TRBV10-2; 7 bases align to TRBD1. This CDR3 contains 15 residues. Trimming cost V 3 bases and J 3 bases; bases outside gene matches: 5. Germline loops: CDR1 WSHSY, CDR2 SAAADI. The CDR3 nucleotides are TGCGCCAGCAGTGAAGGCAGGGGGATCAATCAGCCCCAGCATTTT. Translated, it gives CASSEGRGINQPQHF.

This clonotype appeared a few times. The DNA for the CDR3 is TGTGCCAGCAGCGGAAACGTGATCACTGAAGCTTTCTTT. It encodes CASSGNVITEAFF. V is TRBV7-9 and J is TRBJ1-1; D not certain. V was clipped by 5 bases and J by 4 bases, with 11 bases between them. CDR1 and CDR2 from the germline V gene are SEHNR and FQNEAQ (reference sequence). The CDR3 has 13 residues.

The chain recombines TRBV12-5 with TRBJ2-3; 7 bases match TRBD1. Germline loops: CDR1 LGHNT, CDR2 FRNRAP. The CDR3 extends over 14 amino acids. V was pared by 9 bases and J by 0 bases, with 6 bases of the junction left unmatched. Here the CDR3 DNA reads TGTGCTAGCGGCTGGGACAGTAGCACAGATACGCAGTATTTT. Translation: CASGWDSSTDTQYF.

The gene calls are TRBV28 and TRBJ2-3; D might be TRBD2 (5 bases). V was clipped by 6 bases and J by 3 bases, with 16 bases between them. This CDR3 is built from 15 residues. CDR1 MDHEN and CDR2 SYDVKM come from the germline V gene. CDR3 amino acids: CASSRTDSGTDTQYF. CDR3 coding DNA: TGTGCCAGCAGCCGGACGGACTCGGGAACAGATACGCAGTATTTT.

This clonotype was counted ten times or more. V gene TRBV29-1 combines with J gene TRBJ2-7, with 9 bases matching TRBD1. The CDR3 runs to 15 residues. The germline CDR1 and CDR2 sequences are SQVTM and ANQGSEA. Losses at the gene ends were 1 base for V and 1 base for J; bases not matched to a gene: 5. The CDR3: CSVEVWDRASYEQYF. CDR3 nucleotide sequence: TGCAGCGTTGAAGTTTGGGACAGGGCGTCCTACGAGCAGTACTTC.

The table lists this clonotype with many counts. This chain uses TRBV6-5 with TRBJ2-3; D is ambiguous. The CDR3 runs to 15 residues. In germline, CDR1 is MNHEY, CDR2 SVGAGI. The germline V and J ends were trimmed by 0 bases and 4 bases, with 11 bases remaining between them. Here the CDR3 reads CASSYSLGNPDTQYF. CDR3 coding DNA: TGTGCCAGCAGTTACTCATTAGGAAATCCAGATACGCAGTATTTT.

At least ten counts were recorded for this clonotype. CDR3 in amino acids: CASSDPTSGMASSYNEQFF. In nucleotides, the CDR3 is TGTGCCAGCAGCGATCCGACTAGCGGGATGGCAAGCTCCTACAATGAGCAGTTCTTC. The chain carries TRBV9 and TRBJ2-1; 11 bases are a match to TRBD2. Per the germline V gene, CDR1 is SGDLS and CDR2 is YYNGEE. The CDR3 covers 19 residues. The junction had 11 bases not matched to a gene; V was cut back by 3 bases and J by 0 bases. Filled out from reference TRBV9 and TRBJ2-1, the complete variable domain reads DSGVTQTPKHLITATGQRVTLRCSPRSGDLSVYWYQQSLDQGLQFLIQYYNGEERAKGNILERFSAQQFPDLHSELNLSSLELGDSALYFCASSDPTSGMASSYNEQFFGPGTRLTVL.

This clonotype was seen repeatedly, ten times or more. V is TRBV7-2 and J is TRBJ2-2; D is unclear. V lost 1 base, J lost 4 bases, and 13 bases lay in between. Germline CDR1 reads SGHTA; CDR2 reads FQGNSA. The length of the CDR3 is 16 residues. The CDR3, as DNA: TGTGCCAGCAGCTTAGACGGAGCCTCATCCACCGGGGAGCTGTTTTTT. Translated: CASSLDGASSTGELFF.

This clonotype was recorded a few times. The genes are TRBV10-3 and TRBJ2-6; a possible D gene is TRBD2 (6 bases). The V gene's germline CDR1 is ENHRY and CDR2 SYGVKD. The CDR3 sequence is 17 residues long. V lost 4 bases and J 0 bases, leaving 13 bases between the germline ends. The CDR3 nucleotides read TGTGCCATCAGTGGGCCCGGGGGTAACTCTGGGGCCAACGTCCTGACTTTC. This encodes CAISGPGGNSGANVLTF.

This clonotype has only a few counts. V is TRBV3-1 and J is TRBJ2-1; 9 bases are a match to TRBD1. J gave up 5 bases and V 3 bases, and 11 bases lay outside the gene matches. The CDR3 sequence is 17 residues long. CDR1 LGHDT and CDR2 YNNKEL come from the germline V gene (reference sequence). The CDR3 DNA reads TGTGCCAGCAGCCACCCGGACAGGGGAGGAATTAACAATGAGCAGTTCTTC. Translated, it gives CASSHPDRGGINNEQFF.

This clonotype was detected ten times or more. The rearrangement joins TRBV3-1 to TRBJ1-4; D possibly corresponds to TRBD1 (5 bases). Trimming removed 1 base at V and 6 bases at J, with 21 bases between. Per the germline V gene, CDR1 is LGHDT and CDR2 is YNNKEL (reference sequence). The CDR3 extends over 18 amino acids. The CDR3 sequence: CASSQAGAVGTMHEKLFF. The CDR3 DNA reads as TGTGCCAGCAGCCAAGCGGGAGCGGTTGGGACGATGCATGAAAAACTGTTTTTT.

The chain couples TRBV9 to TRBJ2-3; D possibly uses TRBD1 or TRBD2 (5 bases each). This CDR3 has 17 amino acids. Deletions cut 4 bases from V and 6 bases from J, with 24 bases between. CDR1 is SGDLS and CDR2 is YYNGEE in the germline V gene. The chain's CDR3 is CASSLGLGTGILDTQYF. The CDR3 DNA is TGTGCCAGCAGCCTCGGACTTGGGACCGGAATTCTGGATACGCAGTATTTT.

This clonotype has more than one count but fewer than ten. The chain couples TRBV6-5 to TRBJ1-1; D not resolved. V dropped 2 bases and J dropped 5 bases, with 9 bases sitting between them. This CDR3 contains 13 residues. Per germline, CDR1 MNHEY and CDR2 SVGAGI. Here the CDR3 DNA reads TGTGCCAGCAGTTACCGCCTGGAAACTGAAGCTTTCTTT. It encodes CASSYRLETEAFF.

This clonotype was recorded at least ten times. V gene TRBV20-1 combines with J gene TRBJ2-3, with 10 nucleotides matching TRBD2. Germline V gene lookup returns CDR1 DFQATT and CDR2 SNEGSKA (reference sequence). The CDR3 has 15 amino acids. The V gene end was trimmed by 5 bases and the J gene end by 2 bases; junction bases not matched to a gene: 7. The CDR3 nucleotides are TGCAGTGCTCAGACCGGGACTAGCGACACAGATACGCAGTATTTT. This translates into CSAQTGTSDTDTQYF.

The chain combines TRBV7-6 with TRBJ2-3; D gene uncertain. CDR1 and CDR2 (germline): SGHVS, FNYEAQ. This CDR3 contains 16 residues. Trimming took 1 base from V and 2 from J, leaving 13 bases between them. The CDR3: CASSLGAFGPTDTQYF. CDR3 DNA: TGTGCCAGCAGCTTAGGGGCATTTGGCCCCACAGATACGCAGTATTTT.

Many counts were recorded for this clonotype. The rearrangement links TRBV2 to TRBJ2-2; D not certain. CDR1 is SNHLY, CDR2 FYNNEI, per germline. Trimming left V 7 bases short and J 8 bases short, with 11 bases between. The CDR3 is 12 residues long. CDR3 protein: CASKANSGELFF. CDR3 nucleotides: TGTGCCAGCAAGGCCAACTCTGGGGAGCTGTTTTTT. Variable domain in full (rest from reference TRBV2 and TRBJ2-2): EPEVTQTPSHQVTQMGQEVILRCVPISNHLYFYWYRQILGQKVEFLVSFYNNEISEKSEIFDDQFSVERPDGSNFTLKIRSTKLEDSAMYFCASKANSGELFFGEGSRLTVL.

This clonotype came up a few times. This chain links TRBV20-1 with TRBJ2-7; 8 nucleotides align to TRBD1. Germline V gene sequence: CDR1 DFQATT, CDR2 SNEGSKA (reference sequence). The CDR3 runs 14 residues. The V and J ends lost 3 bases and 2 bases, in that order; junction bases with no gene match: 6. CDR3 sequence: CSASYPTGAYEQYF. CDR3 DNA sequence: TGCAGTGCTAGCTACCCGACAGGGGCCTACGAGCAGTACTTC.

This clonotype has only a few counts. The chain recombines TRBV4-1 with TRBJ2-3; the match to TRBD2 covers 10 bases. The junction had 7 bases not matched to a gene; V was cut back by 5 bases and J by 5 bases. The length of the CDR3 is 15 residues. Germline V gives CDR1 MGHRA, CDR2 YSYEKL. CDR3 region: CASSDLLAGKDTQYF. The CDR3 DNA reads as TGCGCCAGCAGCGACTTACTAGCGGGAAAAGATACGCAGTATTTT.

The rearrangement joins TRBV20-1 to TRBJ2-1; TRBD2 agrees at 9 bases. V dropped 6 bases and J dropped 2; count of bases not matched to a gene: 11. This CDR3 spans 16 amino acids. Germline V CDR1 and CDR2: DFQATT, SNEGSKA (reference sequence). The CDR3 loop reads CSAKGAVAGAYNEQFF. CDR3 DNA sequence: TGCAGTGCCAAGGGGGCCGTAGCGGGAGCCTACAATGAGCAGTTCTTC.